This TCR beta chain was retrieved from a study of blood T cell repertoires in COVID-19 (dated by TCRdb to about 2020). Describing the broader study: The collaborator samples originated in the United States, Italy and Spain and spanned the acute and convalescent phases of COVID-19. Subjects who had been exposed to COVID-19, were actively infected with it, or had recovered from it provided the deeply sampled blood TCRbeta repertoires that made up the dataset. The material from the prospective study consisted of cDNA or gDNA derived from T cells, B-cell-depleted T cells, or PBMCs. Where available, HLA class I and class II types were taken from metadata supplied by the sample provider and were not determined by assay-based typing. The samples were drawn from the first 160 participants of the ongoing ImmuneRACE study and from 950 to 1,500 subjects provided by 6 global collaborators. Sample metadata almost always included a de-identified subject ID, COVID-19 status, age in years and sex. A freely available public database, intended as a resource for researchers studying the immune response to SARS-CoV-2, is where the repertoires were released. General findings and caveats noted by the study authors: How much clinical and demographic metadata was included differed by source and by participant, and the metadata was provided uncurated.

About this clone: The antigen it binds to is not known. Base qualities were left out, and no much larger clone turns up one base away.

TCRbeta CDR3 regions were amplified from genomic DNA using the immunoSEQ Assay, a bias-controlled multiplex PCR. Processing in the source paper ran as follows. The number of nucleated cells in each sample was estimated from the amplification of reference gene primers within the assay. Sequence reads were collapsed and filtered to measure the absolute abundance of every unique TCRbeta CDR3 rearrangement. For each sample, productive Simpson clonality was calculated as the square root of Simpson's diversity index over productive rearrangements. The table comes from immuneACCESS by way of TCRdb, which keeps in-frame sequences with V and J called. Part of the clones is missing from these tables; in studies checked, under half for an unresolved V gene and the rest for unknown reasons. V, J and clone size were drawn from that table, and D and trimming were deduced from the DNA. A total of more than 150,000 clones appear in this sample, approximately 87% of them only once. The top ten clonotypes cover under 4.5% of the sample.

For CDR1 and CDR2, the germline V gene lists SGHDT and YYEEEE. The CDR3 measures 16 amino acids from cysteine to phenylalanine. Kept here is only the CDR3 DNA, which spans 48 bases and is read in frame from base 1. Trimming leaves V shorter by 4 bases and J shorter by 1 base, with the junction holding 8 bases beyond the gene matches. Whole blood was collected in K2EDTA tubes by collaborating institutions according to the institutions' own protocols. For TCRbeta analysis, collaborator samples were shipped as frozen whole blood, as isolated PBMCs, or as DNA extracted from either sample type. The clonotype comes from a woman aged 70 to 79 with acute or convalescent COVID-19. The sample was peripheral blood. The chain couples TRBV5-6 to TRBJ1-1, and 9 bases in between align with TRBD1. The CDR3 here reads CASSPDRGSGNTEAFF. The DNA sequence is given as TGTGCCAGCAGCCCGGACAGGGGTTCGGGGAACACTGAAGCTTTCTTT. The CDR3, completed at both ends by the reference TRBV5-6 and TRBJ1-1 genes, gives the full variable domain DAGVTQSPTHLIKTRGQQVTLRCSPKSGHDTVSWYQQALGQGPQFIFQYYEEEERQRGNFPDRFSGHQFPNYSSELNVNALLLGDSALYLCASSPDRGSGNTEAFFGQGTRLTVV.